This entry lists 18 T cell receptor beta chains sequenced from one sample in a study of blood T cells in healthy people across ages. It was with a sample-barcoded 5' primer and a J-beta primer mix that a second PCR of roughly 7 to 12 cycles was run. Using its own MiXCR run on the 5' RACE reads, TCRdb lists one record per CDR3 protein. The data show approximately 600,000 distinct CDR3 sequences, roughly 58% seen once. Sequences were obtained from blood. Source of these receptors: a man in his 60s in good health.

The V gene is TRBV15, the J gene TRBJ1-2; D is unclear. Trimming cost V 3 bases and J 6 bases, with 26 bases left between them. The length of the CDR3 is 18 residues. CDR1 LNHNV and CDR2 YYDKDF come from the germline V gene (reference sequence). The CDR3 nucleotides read TGTGCCACCAGCAGCCCCGGGAGGGTAGGTTCACCCGAAAATGGCTACACCTTC. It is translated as CATSSPGRVGSPENGYTF.

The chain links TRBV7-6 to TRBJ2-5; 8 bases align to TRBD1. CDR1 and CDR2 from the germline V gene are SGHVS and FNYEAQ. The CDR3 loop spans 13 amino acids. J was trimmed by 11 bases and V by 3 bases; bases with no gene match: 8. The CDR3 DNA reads TGTGCCAGCAGCTTTGACAGGGGCCACAAGCAGTACTTC. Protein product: CASSFDRGHKQYF.

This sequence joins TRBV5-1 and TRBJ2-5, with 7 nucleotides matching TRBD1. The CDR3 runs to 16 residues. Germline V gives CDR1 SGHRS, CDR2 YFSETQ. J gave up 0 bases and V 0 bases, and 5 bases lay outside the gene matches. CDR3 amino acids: CASSLGGDRYQETQYF. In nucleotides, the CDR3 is TGCGCCAGCAGCTTGGGAGGGGACAGATACCAAGAGACCCAGTACTTC.

CDR3 amino acids: CASSSEGTLGNGYTF. CDR3 nucleotide sequence: TGCGCCAGCAGCTCCGAGGGGACGCTGGGGAATGGCTACACCTTC. This chain uses TRBV5-1 with TRBJ1-2; D is perhaps TRBD1 (5 bases). This CDR3 is built from 15 residues. The germline V and J ends were trimmed by 3 bases and 6 bases, with 18 bases remaining between them. Germline CDR1 is SGHRS and CDR2 is YFSETQ.

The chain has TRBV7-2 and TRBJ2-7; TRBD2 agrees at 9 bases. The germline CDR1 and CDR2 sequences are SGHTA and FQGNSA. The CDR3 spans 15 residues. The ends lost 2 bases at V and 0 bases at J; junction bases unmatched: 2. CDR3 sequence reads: CASSLSGGFSYEQYF. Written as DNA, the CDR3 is TGTGCCAGCAGCTTAAGCGGGGGGTTCTCCTACGAGCAGTACTTC.

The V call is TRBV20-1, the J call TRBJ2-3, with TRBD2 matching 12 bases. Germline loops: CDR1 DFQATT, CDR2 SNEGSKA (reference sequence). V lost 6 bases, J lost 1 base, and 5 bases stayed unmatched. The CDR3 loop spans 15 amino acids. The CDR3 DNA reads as TGCAGTGCAATAAGGACTAGCGGGGGCACAGATACGCAGTATTTT. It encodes CSAIRTSGGTDTQYF.

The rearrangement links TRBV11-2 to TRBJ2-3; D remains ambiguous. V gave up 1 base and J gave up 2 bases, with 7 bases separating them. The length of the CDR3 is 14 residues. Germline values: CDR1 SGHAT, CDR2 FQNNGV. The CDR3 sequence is CASSLVQVTDTQYF. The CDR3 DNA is TGTGCCAGCAGCTTAGTTCAGGTCACAGATACGCAGTATTTT.

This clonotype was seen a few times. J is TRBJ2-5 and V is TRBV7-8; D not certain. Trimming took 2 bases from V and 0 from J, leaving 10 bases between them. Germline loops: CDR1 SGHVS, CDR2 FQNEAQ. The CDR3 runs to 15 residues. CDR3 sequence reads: CASSLSGLYQETQYF. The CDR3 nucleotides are TGTGCCAGCAGCTTATCGGGCCTATACCAAGAGACCCAGTACTTC.

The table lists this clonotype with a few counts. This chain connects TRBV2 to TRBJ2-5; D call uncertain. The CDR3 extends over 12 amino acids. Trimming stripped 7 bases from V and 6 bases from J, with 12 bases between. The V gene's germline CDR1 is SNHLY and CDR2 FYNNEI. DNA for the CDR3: TGTGCCAGCACCGGGTCACAGCAGACCCAGTACTTC. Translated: CASTGSQQTQYF. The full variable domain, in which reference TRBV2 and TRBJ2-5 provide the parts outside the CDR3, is EPEVTQTPSHQVTQMGQEVILRCVPISNHLYFYWYRQILGQKVEFLVSFYNNEISEKSEIFDDQFSVERPDGSNFTLKIRSTKLEDSAMYFCASTGSQQTQYFGPGTRLLVL.

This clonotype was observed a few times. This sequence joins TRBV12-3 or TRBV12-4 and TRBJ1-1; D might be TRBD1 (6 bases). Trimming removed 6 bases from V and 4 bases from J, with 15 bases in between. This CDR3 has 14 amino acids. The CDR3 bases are TGTGCCAGCAGCCCCCTATCACAGGGCACTGAAGCTTTCTTT. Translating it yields CASSPLSQGTEAFF.

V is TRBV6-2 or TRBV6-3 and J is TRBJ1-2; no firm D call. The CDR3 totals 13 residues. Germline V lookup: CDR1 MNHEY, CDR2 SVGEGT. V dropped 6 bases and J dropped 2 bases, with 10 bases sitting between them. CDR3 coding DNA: TGTGCCAGCAGCCGACTGAGAAACTATGGCTACACCTTC. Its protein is CASSRLRNYGYTF.

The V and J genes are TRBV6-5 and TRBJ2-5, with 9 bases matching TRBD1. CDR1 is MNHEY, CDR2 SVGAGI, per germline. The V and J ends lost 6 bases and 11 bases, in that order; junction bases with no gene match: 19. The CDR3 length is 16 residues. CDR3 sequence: CASSRPGQGSYNEQYF. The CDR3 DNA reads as TGTGCCAGCAGCCGCCCGGGACAGGGATCCTACAATGAGCAGTACTTC.

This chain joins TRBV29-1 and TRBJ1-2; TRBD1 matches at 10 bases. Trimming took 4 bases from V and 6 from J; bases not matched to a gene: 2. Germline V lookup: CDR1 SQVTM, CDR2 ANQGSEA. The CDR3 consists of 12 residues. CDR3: CSVGGTGDGYTF. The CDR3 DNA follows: TGCAGCGTTGGGGGGACAGGGGATGGCTACACCTTC.

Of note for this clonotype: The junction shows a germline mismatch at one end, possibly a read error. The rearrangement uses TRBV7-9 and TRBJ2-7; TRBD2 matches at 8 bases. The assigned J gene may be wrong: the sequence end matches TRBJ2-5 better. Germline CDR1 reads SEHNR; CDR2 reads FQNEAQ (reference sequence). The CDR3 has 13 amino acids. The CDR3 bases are TGTGCCAGCGCCCGGGGGGGGCAAGGGACCCAGTACTTC. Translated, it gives CASARGGQGTQYF.

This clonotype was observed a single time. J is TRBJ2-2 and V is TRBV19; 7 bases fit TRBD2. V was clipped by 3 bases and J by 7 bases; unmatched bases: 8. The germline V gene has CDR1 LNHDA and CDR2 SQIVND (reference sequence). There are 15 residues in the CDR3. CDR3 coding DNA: TGTGCCAGTAGTATTTTTGGGACTACAGACGGGGAGCTGTTTTTT. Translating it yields CASSIFGTTDGELFF.

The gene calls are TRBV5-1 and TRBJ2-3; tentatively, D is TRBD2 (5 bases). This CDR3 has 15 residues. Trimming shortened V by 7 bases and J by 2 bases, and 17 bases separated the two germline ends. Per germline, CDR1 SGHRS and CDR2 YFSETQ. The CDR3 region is CASRGNGEPTDTQYF. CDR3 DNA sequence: TGCGCCAGCCGAGGAAACGGGGAGCCCACAGATACGCAGTATTTT.

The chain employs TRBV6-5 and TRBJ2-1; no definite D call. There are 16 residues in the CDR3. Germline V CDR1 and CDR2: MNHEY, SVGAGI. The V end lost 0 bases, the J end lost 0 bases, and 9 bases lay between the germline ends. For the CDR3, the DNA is TGTGCCAGCAGTTACTCCCCTTCACCCTCCTACAATGAGCAGTTCTTC. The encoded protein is CASSYSPSPSYNEQFF.

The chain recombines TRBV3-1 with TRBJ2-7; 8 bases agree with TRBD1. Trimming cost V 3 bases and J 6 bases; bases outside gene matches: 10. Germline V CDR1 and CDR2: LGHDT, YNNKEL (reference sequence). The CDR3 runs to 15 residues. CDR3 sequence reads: CASSHGAQGALEQYF. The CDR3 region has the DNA TGTGCCAGCAGCCATGGGGCCCAGGGGGCTCTCGAGCAGTACTTC.